These 10 T cell receptor beta chains share one sample of origin, sequenced in a study of blood T cell repertoires in COVID-19. Method: immunoSEQ multiplex PCR; TCRdb's copy keeps in-frame clones and lacks some. The table has approximately 180,000 clones, approximately 85% seen once. The sample taken for sequencing was peripheral blood. Receptors originate from a man aged 60-69 years with acute or convalescent COVID-19.

This chain joins TRBV6-1 and TRBJ2-1; TRBD2 matches 7 bases. After removal of 0 bases from V and 0 bases from J, the junction contained 2 bases not matched to a gene. The germline gives CDR1 MNHNS, CDR2 SASEGT. The length of the CDR3 is 16 residues. The CDR3 loop is CASSEASGYSYNEQFF. CDR3 DNA: TGTGCCAGCAGTGAAGCTAGCGGGTACTCCTACAATGAGCAGTTCTTC.

This CDR3 reads CASMGDRRTDTQYF. The CDR3 nucleotides are TGTGCCAGCATGGGGGACAGACGCACAGATACGCAGTATTTT. The chain combines TRBV9 with TRBJ2-3; 7 bases align to TRBD1. CDR1 and CDR2 from the germline V gene are SGDLS and YYNGEE. CDR3 length: 14 amino acids. V lost 6 bases, J lost 1 base, and 5 bases stayed unmatched.

In this sample, this clone turned up a few times. The chain has TRBV28 and TRBJ1-2, with 7 nucleotides matching TRBD1. Germline V gene data show CDR1 as MDHEN and CDR2 as SYDVKM. After removal of 4 bases from V and 1 base from J, the junction contained 12 bases not matched to a gene. The CDR3 sequence is 17 residues long. Written as DNA, the CDR3 is TGTGCCAGCAGTTCATCCGACAGGGACGGGTTTAACTATGGCTACACCTTC. Encoded protein: CASSSSDRDGFNYGYTF.

The chain uses TRBV3-1 (or the pseudogene TRBV3-2) and TRBJ2-7, with a weak D call TRBD1 (6 bases). The V and J ends lost 2 bases and 7 bases respectively, with 24 bases between them. Germline V gene lookup returns CDR1 LGHDT and CDR2 YNNKEL (reference sequence). The CDR3 consists of 17 residues. The CDR3 nucleotides read TGTGCCAGCAGCCAACGGGACAATTTACCGGGACGGGGAGAGCAGTACTTC. It codes for CASSQRDNLPGRGEQYF.

The chain has TRBV28 and TRBJ1-4; D perhaps matches TRBD1 (5 bases). This CDR3 region has 14 residues. The V and J ends lost 3 bases and 4 bases respectively, with 9 bases between them. CDR1 is MDHEN and CDR2 is SYDVKM in the germline V gene. CDR3 DNA sequence: TGTGCCAGCAGTTTTAGGGACTATAATGAAAAACTGTTTTTT. This sequence encodes CASSFRDYNEKLFF.

The chain recombines TRBV14 with TRBJ2-7; TRBD1 matches 9 bases. This CDR3 has 17 residues. With 3 bases clipped from V and 3 bases from J, the junction kept 12 bases outside the gene matches. Per the germline V gene, CDR1 is SGHDN and CDR2 is FVKESK. DNA of the CDR3: TGTGCCAGCAGCCACTTGGACCGGGACAGGGTATACTACGAGCAGTACTTC. This codes for CASSHLDRDRVYYEQYF.

The genes are TRBV4-1 and TRBJ2-7; weak D call: TRBD2 (5 bases). The germline V gene encodes CDR1 MGHRA and CDR2 YSYEKL. The CDR3 covers 15 residues. Trimming stripped 0 bases from V and 3 bases from J, with 12 bases between. The CDR3 spells CASSQDRGLFYEQYF. In DNA form, the CDR3 reads TGCGCCAGCAGCCAAGATAGAGGGCTATTCTACGAGCAGTACTTC.

The chain recombines TRBV7-9 with TRBJ2-4; 14 nucleotides match TRBD2. Germline lookup yields CDR1 SEHNR and CDR2 FQNEAQ (reference sequence). CDR3 size: 18 residues. The V segment lost 5 bases and the J segment 4 bases; nucleotides outside the gene matches: 10. The CDR3 region is CASSPPRRLAGGKNIQYF. The CDR3 DNA sequence: TGTGCCAGCAGCCCCCCCCGGCGACTAGCGGGAGGGAAAAACATTCAGTACTTC.

The chain recombines TRBV6-5 with TRBJ2-3, with TRBD2 as a possible D gene (6 bases). This CDR3 is 14 amino acids long. Per germline, CDR1 MNHEY and CDR2 SVGAGI. V was pared by 5 bases and J by 5 bases, with 14 bases between. CDR3 amino acids: CASSLAKGRDTQYF. CDR3 sequence (DNA): TGTGCCAGCAGTCTAGCGAAAGGGAGAGATACGCAGTATTTT.

This chain uses TRBV28 with TRBJ1-5, with D unclear. This CDR3 has 14 residues. Looked up from germline, CDR1 is MDHEN and CDR2 is SYDVKM. V lost 6 bases to trimming and J lost 0 bases, with 9 bases between them. CDR3 bases: TGTGCCAGCAGCCGGACTAATAGCAATCAGCCCCAGCATTTT. Protein: CASSRTNSNQPQHF.